Sequencing of this T cell receptor (beta chain) was carried out in a study of cytomegalovirus exposure and HLA in healthy donors. Study-level results: Cytomegalovirus-associated TCR beta chains were listed, numbering some 150. For most TCR sequences rarity was the rule, although some public TCRs occurred in many donors.

CDR3 length: 18 residues. Losses at the gene ends were 1 base for V and 0 bases for J; bases not matched to a gene: 7. The V gene's germline CDR1 is SGHDT and CDR2 YYEEEE. Sequencing was performed with immunoSEQ multiplex PCR; in TCRdb, only in-frame clones are kept and a portion is missing. This table holds over 200,000 clones, about 90% found once. Concerning this clone: Its antigen remains unknown.

The sequencing sample was made of PBMCs. The clonotype originates from a woman aged 25-40 years in good health and CMV-seronegative. The chain combines TRBV5-6 with TRBJ1-5, with 10 bases identical to TRBD1. CDR3 sequence: CASSLRTGGLYSNQPQHF. The CDR3 DNA follows: TGTGCCAGCAGCTTGAGGACAGGGGGTCTTTATAGCAATCAGCCCCAGCATTTT.